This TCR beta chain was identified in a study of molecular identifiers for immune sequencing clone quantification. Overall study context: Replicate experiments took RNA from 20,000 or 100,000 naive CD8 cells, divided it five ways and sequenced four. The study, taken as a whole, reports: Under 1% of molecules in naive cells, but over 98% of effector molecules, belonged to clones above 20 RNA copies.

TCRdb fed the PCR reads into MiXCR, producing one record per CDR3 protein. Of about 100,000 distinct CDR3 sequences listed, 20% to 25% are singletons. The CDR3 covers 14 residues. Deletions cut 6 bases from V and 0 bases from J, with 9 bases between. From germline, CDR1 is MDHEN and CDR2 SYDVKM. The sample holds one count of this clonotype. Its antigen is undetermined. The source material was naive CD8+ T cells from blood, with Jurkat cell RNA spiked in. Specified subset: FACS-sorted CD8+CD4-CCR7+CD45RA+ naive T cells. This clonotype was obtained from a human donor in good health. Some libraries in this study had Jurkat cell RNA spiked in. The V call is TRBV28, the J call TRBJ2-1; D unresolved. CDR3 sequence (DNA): TGTGCCAGCAGCTTCAGGAGCTCCTACAATGAGCAGTTCTTC. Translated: CASSFRSSYNEQFF.